What follows are 13 T cell receptor beta chains derived from one specimen sequenced in a study of blood T cell repertoires in COVID-19. Produced via immunoSEQ multiplex PCR; TCRdb's table is partial and in-frame only. Altogether roughly 300,000 clones are present, around 87% being singletons, with the ten largest covering about 1.4%. Sequences were obtained from peripheral blood. These TCRs come from a woman aged 40 to 55 who had recovered from COVID-19.

The chain couples TRBV7-6 to TRBJ2-1, with TRBD1 matching 10 bases. The CDR3 covers 16 residues. With V trimmed by 3 bases and J by 6 bases, 8 bases remained unmatched. Germline CDR1 SGHVS, CDR2 FNYEAQ. The CDR3 here is CASSLAPGQGPNEQFF. The CDR3 DNA is TGTGCCAGCAGCTTGGCTCCGGGACAGGGGCCCAATGAGCAGTTCTTC.

The chain recombines TRBV10-3 with TRBJ2-5; D gene unclear. V was pared by 10 bases and J by 3 bases, with 24 bases between. From germline, CDR1 is ENHRY and CDR2 SYGVKD. The CDR3 spans 16 residues. The CDR3 protein is CATQPVPTVKKETQYF. The DNA for the CDR3 is TGTGCCACCCAACCCGTCCCAACGGTGAAGAAAGAGACCCAGTACTTC.

CDR3 protein: CASSQEGGGRSETQYF. In DNA form, the CDR3 reads TGCGCCAGCAGCCAGGAAGGGGGCGGGAGGTCAGAGACCCAGTACTTC. This chain joins TRBV4-3 and TRBJ2-5, with D maybe TRBD2 (8 bases). V was pared by 3 bases and J by 4 bases, with 18 bases between. The CDR3 is 16 residues long. CDR1 is LGHNA and CDR2 is YSLEER in the germline V gene.

J is TRBJ1-4 and V is TRBV2; 9 nucleotides match TRBD1. CDR1 is SNHLY, CDR2 FYNNEI, per germline. Trimming took 6 bases from V and 3 from J; bases not matched to a gene: 2. The CDR3 is 14 residues long. CDR3 sequence (DNA): TGTGCCAGCAGCCGGACAGGGGCTAATGAAAAACTGTTTTTT. This translates into CASSRTGANEKLFF.

This chain joins TRBV5-4 and TRBJ2-7; 7 positions agree with TRBD2. V was pared by 1 base and J by 6 bases, with 10 bases of the junction left unmatched. CDR3 length: 15 amino acids. Germline values: CDR1 SGHNT, CDR2 YYREEE (reference sequence). The CDR3 bases are TGTGCCAGCAGCTTGCGTAGCGGGTTGTCAGGCGAGCAGTACTTC. Amino acid sequence: CASSLRSGLSGEQYF.

The chain recombines TRBV11-2 with TRBJ2-1; TRBD2 agrees at 12 bases. The CDR3 runs to 16 residues. Looked up from germline, CDR1 is SGHAT and CDR2 is FQNNGV. Trimming took 5 bases from V and 2 from J; bases not matched to a gene: 4. The CDR3 protein is CASSHLAGGAYNEQFF. CDR3 nucleotide sequence: TGTGCCAGCAGCCATCTAGCGGGGGGGGCCTACAATGAGCAGTTCTTC.

The chain carries TRBV4-1 and TRBJ2-7; a possible D gene is TRBD1 (6 bases). The CDR3 contains 16 residues. CDR1 MGHRA and CDR2 YSYEKL come from the germline V gene. V was shortened by 3 bases and J by 2 bases, with 17 bases between the two germline ends. CDR3 loop: CASSQIEWDTTYEQYF. In DNA, the CDR3 is TGCGCCAGCAGCCAGATTGAGTGGGACACCACCTACGAGCAGTACTTC.

The CDR3 coding sequence is TGTGCCAGCAGCCAGGGACTTGCCTGGGGCGAGCAGTACTTC. Protein: CASSQGLAWGEQYF. V gene TRBV3-1 (or the pseudogene TRBV3-2) combines with J gene TRBJ2-7; the D gene is possibly TRBD2 (6 bases). V was trimmed by 3 bases and J by 6 bases, leaving 15 bases between them. The germline gives CDR1 LGHDT, CDR2 YNNKEL (reference sequence). This CDR3 has 14 amino acids.

The chain uses TRBV6-6 and TRBJ2-5, with a weak D call TRBD2 (6 bases). The V gene lost 0 bases and the J gene lost 7 bases, with 9 bases spanning the gap. CDR1 is MNHNY and CDR2 is SVGAGI in the germline V gene (reference sequence). The CDR3 contains 13 residues. CDR3 nucleotide sequence: TGTGCCAGCAGTTACTCGTCGGAGGGGACCCAGTACTTC. It yields the protein CASSYSSEGTQYF.

The gene calls are TRBV7-8 and TRBJ1-1, with D maybe TRBD1 (6 bases). The germline V and J ends were trimmed by 1 base and 1 base, with 19 bases remaining between them. The CDR3 totals 18 residues. Germline CDR1 is SGHVS and CDR2 is FQNEAQ. DNA of the CDR3: TGTGCCAGCAGCTTAGAACGACTACCGGGGACATCGAACACTGAAGCTTTCTTT. This gives the protein CASSLERLPGTSNTEAFF.

The chain couples TRBV4-3 to TRBJ2-1, with a weak D call TRBD2 (7 bases). V was trimmed by 1 base and J by 0 bases, leaving 13 bases between them. The CDR3 length is 17 residues. Germline V lookup: CDR1 LGHNA, CDR2 YSLEER. The CDR3 nucleotides read TGCGCCAGCAGCCAAGGAGGGGGGGAGGGCTCCTACAATGAGCAGTTCTTC. Amino acid sequence: CASSQGGGEGSYNEQFF.

The chain couples TRBV7-9 to TRBJ1-2; 8 nucleotides agree with TRBD1. Germline V lookup: CDR1 SEHNR, CDR2 FQNEAQ (reference sequence). Trimming cost V 5 bases and J 7 bases; bases outside gene matches: 12. The CDR3 runs to 15 residues. CDR3 DNA sequence: TGTGCCAGCAGCCTCGGACAGGGCGGGAGTGGTGGCTACACCTTC. Its protein product is CASSLGQGGSGGYTF.

The chain recombines TRBV12-3 or TRBV12-4 with TRBJ2-3; no reliable D call. The CDR3 runs to 13 residues. Trimming stripped 5 bases from V and 8 bases from J, with 14 bases between. CDR3 residues: CASSDLGVFTQYF. In DNA form, the CDR3 reads TGTGCCAGCAGTGATCTCGGAGTTTTTACGCAGTATTTT.